The clone carrying this T cell receptor beta chain was seen once. The target antigen is unknown. The record originates from a study of blood T cells in healthy people across ages. Study results and caveats: Since the PBMCs were unsorted, naive and antigen-experienced cells could not be conclusively compared.

The length of the CDR3 is 15 residues. The V gene's germline CDR1 is SGHTA and CDR2 FQGNSA. The V end was cut by 5 bases, the J end by 6 bases, with 18 bases between. Then a second PCR, running about 6 to 12 cycles, was carried out with a sample-barcoded 5' primer and a J-beta primer mix. All samples yielded 3 million or more CDR3-containing paired-end reads. MiXCR was run by TCRdb on the 5' RACE reads, yielding one entry per CDR3 protein. The sample includes 1.5 million to 2 million distinct CDR3 sequences, about two fifths seen only once; the top ten take roughly 23%. Each donor gave roughly 9.2 milliliters of peripheral blood.

The specimen was blood. The receptor was derived from a human donor in good health. The rearrangement uses TRBV7-2 and TRBJ2-3; D is possibly TRBD1 (5 bases). In nucleotides, the CDR3 is TGTGCCAGCAGCCTAGGGGTCCGGTCCGGGGATACGCAGTATTTT. Translated, it gives CASSLGVRSGDTQYF.